This T cell receptor (beta chain) came from a study of blood T cell repertoires in COVID-19. Across the whole study: COVID-19 samples collected from the United States, Italy and Spain covered acute and convalescent phases. PBMCs, B-cell-depleted T cells, or T cells provided the cDNA or gDNA that made up the material.

Assay used: immunoSEQ multiplex PCR; TCRdb lists only in-frame clones, some missing. The table shows a few hundred thousand clones, with about nine tenths occurring only once. V was pared by 6 bases and J by 3 bases, with 6 bases of the junction left unmatched. This CDR3 is 14 amino acids long. The germline gives CDR1 KGHSH, CDR2 LQKENI. This clonotype was sampled from a young man with acute COVID-19. Sequenced input: PBMCs or T cells enriched from blood (not recorded which). V usage is TRBV18 and J usage is TRBJ2-5; 8 nucleotides agree with TRBD2. For the CDR3, the DNA is TGTGCCAGCTCGCGGGGGGCGGGAGAAGAGACCCAGTACTTC. Its translation is CASSRGAGEETQYF.